A selection of T cell receptor beta chains follows, all from one sample in a study of CD8+CD57+ T cells in acquired aplastic anemia. TCRdb fed the reads into MiXCR, producing one record per CDR3 protein. Among 200,000 to 250,000 distinct CDR3 sequences, roughly 33% were seen once, and the ten largest hold 1% to 1.3%. Sequenced: sorted CD4+, CD8+, or CD8+CD57+ T cells (not recorded which) from PBMCs. The receptors originated from a human donor in good health, serving as a control. Each CDR3 is given with its conserved first and last residue. D genes are given only for firm matches. The size field is filled for only some rows; it gives once, few, many or a size class.

d_call clone_size j_call v_call cdr3_aa cdr3_nt
TRBD1 . TRBJ2-3 TRBV11-1 CASSHGQGESTDTQYF TGTGCCAGCAGCCACGGACAGGGAGAAAGCACAGATACGCAGTATTTT
TRBD1 many TRBJ2-7 TRBV6-1 CASGRDRTSHEQYF TGTGCCAGCGGGCGGGACAGGACCTCCCACGAGCAGTACTTC
TRBD1 . TRBJ2-7 TRBV29-1 CSSPGQDSYEQYF TGCAGCAGTCCCGGACAGGATTCCTACGAGCAGTACTTC
. . TRBJ2-3 TRBV29-1 CSGGTASLTDTQYF TGCAGCGGTGGGACGGCCTCGCTAACAGATACGCAGTATTTT
TRBD1 many TRBJ2-1 TRBV19 CASREQGLRDEQFF TGTGCCAGTAGGGAACAGGGGTTAAGGGATGAGCAGTTCTTC
TRBD2 once TRBJ2-7 TRBV20-1 CSAGGLAGPRNEQYF TGCAGTGCTGGGGGACTAGCGGGTCCTAGAAACGAGCAGTACTTC
TRBD2 . TRBJ2-4 TRBV2 CASSERAGGGGTKNIQYF TGTGCCAGCAGTGAACGAGCGGGGGGCGGCGGAACCAAAAACATTCAGTACTTC
TRBD2 few TRBJ2-5 TRBV6-1 CASRIGRGRAQETQYF TGTGCCAGCAGGATAGGGCGGGGGAGAGCGCAAGAGACCCAGTACTTC
. few TRBJ1-6 TRBV2 CTSSDRADSPLHF TGTACCAGCAGTGATAGGGCAGACTCACCCCTCCACTTT
TRBD1 . TRBJ1-6 TRBV7-2 CASSQDRLLHF TGTGCCAGCAGCCAGGACAGGCTACTCCACTTT
. . TRBJ1-5 TRBV19 CASSIAVGQPQHF TGTGCCAGTAGTATAGCGGTTGGGCAGCCCCAGCATTTT
. many TRBJ2-3 TRBV5-1 CASSLVRDADTQYF TGCGCCAGCAGCTTGGTACGGGACGCAGATACGCAGTATTTT
. many TRBJ2-2 TRBV2 CASSAPYTGELFF TGTGCCAGCAGTGCACCGTACACCGGGGAGCTGTTTTTT
. . TRBJ1-2 TRBV7-3 CASSLSQGRNGYTF TGTGCCAGCAGCTTATCGCAGGGGCGCAATGGCTACACCTTC
. many TRBJ2-7 TRBV7-8 CASSSNLGVSYEQYF TGTGCCAGCAGCTCGAATCTGGGGGTCTCCTACGAGCAGTACTTC
TRBD1 . TRBJ1-1 TRBV18 CASSPNQGVVTEALF TGTGCCAGCTCACCTAATCAGGGGGTAGTCACTGAAGCTCTCTTT